A selection of T cell receptor beta chains follows, all from one sample in a study of cytomegalovirus exposure and HLA in healthy donors. Clones were read by immunoSEQ multiplex PCR, and TCRdb kept only the in-frame ones, dropping some. The table includes about 110,000 clones, approximately 80% detected once. The sequenced sample consisted of PBMCs. The receptor set was obtained from a male donor in good health and CMV-seronegative. The CDR3 runs from the conserved cysteine through the conserved F or W. D genes are given only for firm matches.

D,V,J,CDR3,DNA
TRBD1,TRBV7-2,TRBJ1-2,CASSAGQFYGYTF,TGTGCCAGCAGCGCGGGACAGTTCTATGGCTACACCTTC
.,TRBV5-1,TRBJ2-7,CASSFSGRGYEQYF,TGCGCCAGCAGCTTTTCTGGACGGGGCTACGAGCAGTACTTC
TRBD2,TRBV4-1,TRBJ2-1,CASSRSTSGSFSEQFF,TGCGCCAGCAGCCGTTCGACTAGCGGGAGTTTTAGTGAGCAGTTCTTC
TRBD1,TRBV28,TRBJ1-2,CASQTGSYGYTF,TGTGCCAGCCAGACAGGGTCCTATGGCTACACCTTC
.,TRBV2,TRBJ2-7,CASSGQAYEQYF,TGTGCCAGCAGTGGACAAGCCTACGAGCAGTACTTC
.,TRBV15,TRBJ2-1,CATSRATAGLNEQFF,TGTGCCACCAGCAGAGCGACGGCGGGCCTCAATGAGCAGTTCTTC
TRBD1,TRBV29-1,TRBJ2-7,CSVADRDEQYF,TGCAGCGTCGCGGACAGGGACGAGCAGTACTTC
TRBD2,TRBV29-1,TRBJ2-1,CSAGLAGDYNEQFF,TGCAGCGCTGGGCTAGCGGGGGACTACAATGAGCAGTTCTTC
TRBD2,TRBV15,TRBJ2-1,CATSRDWGGSSYNEQFF,TGTGCCACCAGCAGAGATTGGGGCGGGAGCTCCTACAATGAGCAGTTCTTC
.,TRBV19,TRBJ2-5,CASLGAETQYF,TGTGCCAGTCTAGGGGCAGAGACCCAGTACTTC
TRBD1,TRBV6-5,TRBJ1-3,CASSRQGSGNTIYF,TGTGCCAGCAGCCGACAGGGCTCTGGAAACACCATATATTTT
.,TRBV5-6,TRBJ1-2,CASSLPGTIGYTF,TGTGCCAGCAGCTTACCCGGGACAATCGGCTACACCTTC
.,TRBV18,TRBJ1-1,CASSPIWTDVNTEAFF,TGTGCCAGCTCACCGATCTGGACAGACGTGAACACTGAAGCTTTCTTT
TRBD1,TRBV28,TRBJ1-4,CASSLVGQGDEKLFF,TGTGCCAGCAGTTTGGTGGGACAGGGCGATGAAAAACTGTTTTTT
.,TRBV6-6,TRBJ1-2,CASSDRQASNYGYTF,TGTGCCAGCAGTGACAGACAGGCATCTAACTATGGCTACACCTTC
TRBD2,TRBV13,TRBJ2-2,CASSQRLADYTRGGELFF,TGTGCCAGCAGCCAACGACTAGCGGACTACACCCGGGGCGGGGAGCTGTTTTTT